The clone carrying this T cell receptor beta chain was seen at least ten times. The data were taken from a study of spatial heterogeneity in lung cancer. Unique molecular identifiers, one per molecule, were present on every TCR cDNA molecule. TCRdb reprocessed the 5' RACE reads via MiXCR and lists one record per CDR3 protein. The sample carries tens of thousands of distinct CDR3 sequences, less than 10% recorded once. Noted time point: sample taken at primary tumor resection. In each case, whole RNA from tumor, nontumor lung or frozen PBMC was sequenced unsorted. The donor population consisted of about 75 patients with untreated, early-stage non-small cell lung cancer. Trimming took 2 bases from V and 4 from J, leaving 17 bases between them. CDR3 length: 16 amino acids. CDR1 and CDR2 (germline): MNHEY, SVGAGI.

The specimen comprised PBMCs, sampled at surgery. The receptor comes from a female donor with early-stage non-small cell lung cancer. The chain is built from TRBV6-5 and TRBJ1-2; D may be TRBD1 (5 bases). CDR3 region: CASSYLGGRGSYGYTF. The DNA for the CDR3 is TGTGCCAGCAGTTACCTGGGGGGAAGAGGTTCCTATGGCTACACCTTC.